The 11 T cell receptor beta chains given below trace back to one sample, sequenced in a study of identical twins. TCRdb re-called the 5' RACE reads with MiXCR, one entry per CDR3 protein. The top ten clones hold approximately 0.52% of a sample with approximately 530,000 distinct CDR3 sequences, around 24% of them seen once. This sample also appeared in a second study, on yellow fever vaccine responses in identical twins.

Sequencing used CD4+ T cells sorted from blood. The receptor source for this set is a woman under 30 in good health.

This clonotype was seen more than once but under ten times. The chain links TRBV12-3 or TRBV12-4 to TRBJ2-2; D is unclear. The CDR3 has 12 amino acids. V gave up 5 bases and J gave up 3 bases, with 4 bases separating them. The CDR3 nucleotides read TGTGCCAGCAGTACACACACCGGGGAGCTGTTTTTT. This sequence encodes CASSTHTGELFF.

This clonotype has more than one count but fewer than ten. CDR3: CASRGGQVHEQYF. The CDR3 region has the DNA TGTGCCAGCAGAGGAGGACAGGTCCACGAGCAGTACTTC. The chain employs TRBV12-3 or TRBV12-4 and TRBJ2-7; 7 nucleotides align to TRBD1. CDR3 size: 13 residues. V lost 6 bases and J lost 5; bases outside the gene matches: 7.

The sample holds a few counts of this clonotype. The chain combines TRBV5-4 with TRBJ2-2, with 9 bases that match TRBD2. The germline gives CDR1 SGHNT, CDR2 YYREEE (reference sequence). The CDR3 loop spans 14 amino acids. V shed 0 bases and J 10 bases; nucleotides not matched to a gene: 4. The CDR3 spells CASSLGLAEEELFF. CDR3 in DNA: TGTGCCAGCAGCTTGGGACTAGCGGAAGAGGAGCTGTTTTTT.

The rearrangement joins TRBV11-3 to TRBJ2-2; 15 bases align to TRBD2. J lost 3 bases, V lost 5 bases, and 4 bases had no gene match. The CDR3 consists of 17 residues. Looked up from germline, CDR1 is SGHNT and CDR2 is YENEEA. In DNA form, the CDR3 reads TGTGCCAGCAGCCCCGGACTAGCGGGAGGGGACACCGGGGAGCTGTTTTTT. This gives the protein CASSPGLAGGDTGELFF.

The CDR3 region is CASRTGDGDNQPQHF. CDR3 in DNA: TGCGCCAGTCGTACCGGGGACGGTGACAATCAGCCCCAGCATTTT. The rearrangement uses TRBV5-1 and TRBJ1-5, with D possibly TRBD1 on 5 matching bases. This CDR3 spans 15 amino acids. V lost 8 bases to trimming and J lost 3 bases, with 18 bases between them. From germline, CDR1 is SGHRS and CDR2 YFSETQ.

This chain connects TRBV27 to TRBJ2-7, with TRBD1 matching over 11 bases. The CDR3 totals 13 residues. V was clipped by 8 bases and J by 6 bases; unmatched bases: 6. The germline gives CDR1 MNHEY, CDR2 SMNVEV (reference sequence). DNA for the CDR3: TGTGCCAGCGGACAGGGGGCGCTGAGCGAGCAGTACGTC. This gives the protein CASGQGALSEQYV.

The V gene is TRBV10-3, the J gene TRBJ2-1; D might be TRBD1 (6 bases). The CDR3 sequence is 13 residues long. Germline CDR1 is ENHRY and CDR2 is SYGVKD. V shed 11 bases and J shed 8 bases, with 19 bases lying between them. DNA for the CDR3: TGTGCCGCCAAGCGCCGACAGGAGGATGAGCAGTTCTTC. Translated, it gives CAAKRRQEDEQFF.

The table lists this clonotype with many counts. The V and J genes are TRBV12-3 or TRBV12-4 and TRBJ2-5, with 7 positions matching TRBD1. V was clipped by 5 bases and J by 1 base; unmatched bases: 7. The CDR3 is 15 amino acids. The CDR3: CASSLMGQPQETQYF. CDR3 in DNA: TGTGCCAGCAGTCTCATGGGACAGCCCCAAGAGACCCAGTACTTC.

This clonotype was counted a few times. The chain carries TRBV20-1 and TRBJ1-6; tentative D call: TRBD1 (6 bases). CDR3 length: 13 amino acids. Trimming took off 3 bases at V and 9 bases at J, with 12 bases between the two ends. Germline CDR1 DFQATT, CDR2 SNEGSKA (reference sequence). CDR3 sequence: CSARVGGGSPLHF. CDR3 sequence (DNA): TGCAGTGCTAGGGTTGGAGGGGGTTCACCCCTCCACTTT.

The chain is built from TRBV20-1 and TRBJ2-7; D perhaps matches TRBD2 (7 bases). V was cut by 3 bases and J by 1 base, with 13 bases left in between. CDR3 length: 14 amino acids. In germline, CDR1 is DFQATT, CDR2 SNEGSKA (reference sequence). CDR3 nucleotide sequence: TGCAGTGCTAGCCAGGGGACTAAGTCCTACGAGCAGTACTTC. This codes for CSASQGTKSYEQYF.

The J gene is TRBJ2-1, the V gene TRBV7-8; possible D gene TRBD2, 5 bases. The germline gives CDR1 SGHVS, CDR2 FQNEAQ. Trimming removed 6 bases at V and 3 bases at J, with 12 bases between. CDR3 length: 14 residues. The CDR3 coding sequence is TGTGCCAGCAGGTACACTGCGGGCTACAATGAGCAGTTCTTC. Protein: CASRYTAGYNEQFF. Full variable domain (remainder filled in from reference TRBV7-8 and TRBJ2-1): GAGVSQSPRYKVAKRGQDVALRCDPISGHVSLFWYQQALGQGPEFLTYFQNEAQLDKSGLPSDRFFAERPEGSVSTLKIQRTQQEDSAVYLCASRYTAGYNEQFFGPGTRLTVL.